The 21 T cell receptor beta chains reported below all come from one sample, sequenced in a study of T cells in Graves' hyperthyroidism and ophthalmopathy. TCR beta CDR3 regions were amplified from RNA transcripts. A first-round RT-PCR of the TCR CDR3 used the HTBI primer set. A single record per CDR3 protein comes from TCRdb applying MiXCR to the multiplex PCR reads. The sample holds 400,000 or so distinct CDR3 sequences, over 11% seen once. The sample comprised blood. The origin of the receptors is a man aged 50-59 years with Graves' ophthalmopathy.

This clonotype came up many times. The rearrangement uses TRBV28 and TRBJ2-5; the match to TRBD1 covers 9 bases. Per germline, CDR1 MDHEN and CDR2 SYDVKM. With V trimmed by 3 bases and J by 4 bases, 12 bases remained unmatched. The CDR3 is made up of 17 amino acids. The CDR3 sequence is CASSFGGTGIVGETQYF. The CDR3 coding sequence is TGTGCCAGCAGTTTTGGAGGGACAGGGATAGTGGGAGAGACCCAGTACTTC.

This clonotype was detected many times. CDR3 region: CASSSAGTPSEQYF. The CDR3 nucleotides read TGTGCCAGCTCCTCGGCCGGGACCCCAAGCGAGCAGTACTTC. The chain recombines TRBV28 with TRBJ2-7; D is tentatively TRBD1 or TRBD2 (5 bases each). Trimming removed 8 bases at V and 6 bases at J, with 20 bases between. Germline V gene data show CDR1 as MDHEN and CDR2 as SYDVKM. CDR3 length equals 14 residues.

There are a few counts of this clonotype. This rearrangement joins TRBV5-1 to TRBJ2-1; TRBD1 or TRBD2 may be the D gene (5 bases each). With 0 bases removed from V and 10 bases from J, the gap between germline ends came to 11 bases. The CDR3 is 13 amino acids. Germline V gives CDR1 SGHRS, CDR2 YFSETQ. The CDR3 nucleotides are TGCGCCAGCAGCTTGGATGTGGGACCGGAGCAGTTCTTC. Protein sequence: CASSLDVGPEQFF.

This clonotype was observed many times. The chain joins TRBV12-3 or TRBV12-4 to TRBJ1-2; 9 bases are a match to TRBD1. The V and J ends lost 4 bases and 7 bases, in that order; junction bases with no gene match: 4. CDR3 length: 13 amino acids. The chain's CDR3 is CASSWGTGLGYTF. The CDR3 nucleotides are TGTGCCAGCAGTTGGGGGACAGGGCTTGGCTACACCTTC.

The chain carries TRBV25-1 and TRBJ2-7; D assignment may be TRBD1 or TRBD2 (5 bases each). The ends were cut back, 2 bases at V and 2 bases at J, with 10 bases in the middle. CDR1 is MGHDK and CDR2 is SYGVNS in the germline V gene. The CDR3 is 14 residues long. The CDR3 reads CASSEPGRTYEQYF. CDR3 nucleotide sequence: TGTGCCAGCAGTGAACCGGGACGGACCTACGAGCAGTACTTC.

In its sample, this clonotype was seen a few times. CDR3 sequence reads: CASSLRAGGGQETQYF. The CDR3 DNA is TGTGCCAGCAGTTTAAGAGCGGGAGGGGGCCAAGAGACCCAGTACTTC. The chain combines TRBV12-3 or TRBV12-4 with TRBJ2-5; 10 nucleotides agree with TRBD2. V dropped 2 bases and J dropped 1; count of bases not matched to a gene: 4. The CDR3 has 16 residues.

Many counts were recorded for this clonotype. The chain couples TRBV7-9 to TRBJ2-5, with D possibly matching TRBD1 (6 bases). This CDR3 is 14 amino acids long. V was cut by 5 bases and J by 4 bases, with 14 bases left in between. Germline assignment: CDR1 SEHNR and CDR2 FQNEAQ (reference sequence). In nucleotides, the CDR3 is TGTGCCAGCAGCACGCAGGGGAACCGAGAGACCCAGTACTTC. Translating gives CASSTQGNRETQYF.

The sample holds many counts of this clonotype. The CDR3 sequence is CASSPEPGLSSYEQYF. In DNA form, the CDR3 reads TGCGCCAGCAGCCCGGAACCGGGACTTTCCTCCTACGAGCAGTACTTC. The chain carries TRBV5-1 and TRBJ2-7, with a weak D call TRBD2 (6 bases). Trimming removed 4 bases from V and 0 bases from J, with 17 bases in between. CDR3 length: 16 residues. The V gene's germline CDR1 is SGHRS and CDR2 YFSETQ.

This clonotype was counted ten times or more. In DNA, the CDR3 is TGCAGTGCTAGAGATCTGCGGAGAAGCACAGATACGCAGTATTTT. This sequence encodes CSARDLRRSTDTQYF. The rearrangement joins TRBV20-1 to TRBJ2-3; D remains unclear. V dropped 0 bases and J dropped 0 bases, with 10 bases sitting between them. CDR1 is DFQATT, CDR2 SNEGSKA, per germline (reference sequence). This CDR3 has 15 residues.

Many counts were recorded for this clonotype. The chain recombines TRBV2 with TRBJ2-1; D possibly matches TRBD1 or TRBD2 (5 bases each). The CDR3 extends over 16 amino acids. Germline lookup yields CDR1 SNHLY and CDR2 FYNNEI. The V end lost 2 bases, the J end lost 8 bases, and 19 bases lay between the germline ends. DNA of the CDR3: TGTGCCAGCAGTGAACGGGGCAGTATAGGGGCCGATGAGCAGTTCTTC. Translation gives CASSERGSIGADEQFF.

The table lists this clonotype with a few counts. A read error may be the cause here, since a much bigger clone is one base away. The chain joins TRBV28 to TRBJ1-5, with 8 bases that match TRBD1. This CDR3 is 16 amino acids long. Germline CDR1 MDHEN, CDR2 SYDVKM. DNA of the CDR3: TGTGCCAGCAGCACGGGACAGGTGATGAACAATCAGCCCCTGCATTTT. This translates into CASSTGQVMNNQPLHF.

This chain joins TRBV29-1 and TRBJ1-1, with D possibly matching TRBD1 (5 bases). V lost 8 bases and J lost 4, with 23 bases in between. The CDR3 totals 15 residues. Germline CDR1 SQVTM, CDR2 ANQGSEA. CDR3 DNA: TGCAGCTCCGCCCGAGGGGCAGGGAGGGGCACTGAAGCTTTCTTT. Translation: CSSARGAGRGTEAFF.

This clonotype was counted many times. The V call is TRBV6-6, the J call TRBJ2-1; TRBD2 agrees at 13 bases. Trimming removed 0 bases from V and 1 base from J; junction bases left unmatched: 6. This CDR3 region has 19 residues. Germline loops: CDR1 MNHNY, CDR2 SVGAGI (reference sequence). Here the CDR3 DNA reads TGTGCCAGCAGTTACTCCCCCGGGACTAGCGGGACGTCCTACAATGAGCAGTTCTTC. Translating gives CASSYSPGTSGTSYNEQFF.

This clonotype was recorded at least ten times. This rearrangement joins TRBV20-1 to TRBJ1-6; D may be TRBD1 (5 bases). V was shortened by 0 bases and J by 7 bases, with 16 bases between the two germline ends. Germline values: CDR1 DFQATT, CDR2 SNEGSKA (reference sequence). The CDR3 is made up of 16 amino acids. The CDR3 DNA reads TGCAGTGCTAGAGACCATAGGGTAGGGGTCAATTCACCCCTCCACTTT. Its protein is CSARDHRVGVNSPLHF.

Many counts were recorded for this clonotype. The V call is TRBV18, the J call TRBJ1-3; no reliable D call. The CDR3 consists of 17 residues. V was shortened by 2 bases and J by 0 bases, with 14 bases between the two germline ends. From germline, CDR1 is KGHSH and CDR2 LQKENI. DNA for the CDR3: TGTGCCAGCTCACCAGCAAGTCTTCCTAGCTCTGGAAACACCATATATTTT. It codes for CASSPASLPSSGNTIYF.

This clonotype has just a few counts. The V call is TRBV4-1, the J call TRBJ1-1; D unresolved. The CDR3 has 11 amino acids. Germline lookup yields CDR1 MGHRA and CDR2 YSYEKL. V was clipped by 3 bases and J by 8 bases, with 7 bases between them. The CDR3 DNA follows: TGCGCCAGCAGCCAGTGGCAAGAAGCTTTCTTT. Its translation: CASSQWQEAFF.

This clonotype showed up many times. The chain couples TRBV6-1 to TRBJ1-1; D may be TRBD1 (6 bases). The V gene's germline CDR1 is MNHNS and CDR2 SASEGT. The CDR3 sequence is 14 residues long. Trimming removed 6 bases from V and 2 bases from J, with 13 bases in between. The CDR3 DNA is TGTGCCAGCAGGGGGGCGGTCGGAAACACTGAAGCTTTCTTT. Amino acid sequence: CASRGAVGNTEAFF.

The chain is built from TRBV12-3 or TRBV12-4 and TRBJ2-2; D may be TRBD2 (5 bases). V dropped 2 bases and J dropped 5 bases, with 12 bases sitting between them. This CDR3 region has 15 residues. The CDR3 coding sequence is TGTGCCAGCAGTTTAAGCCTAGCAGGAACCGGGGAGCTGTTTTTT. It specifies CASSLSLAGTGELFF.

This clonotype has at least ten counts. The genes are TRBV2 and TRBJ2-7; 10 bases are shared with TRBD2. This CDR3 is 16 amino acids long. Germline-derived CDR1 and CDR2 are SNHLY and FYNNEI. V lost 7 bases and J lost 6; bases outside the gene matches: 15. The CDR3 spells CASNPSPVAGGSEQYF. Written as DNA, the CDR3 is TGTGCCAGCAATCCGAGCCCCGTAGCGGGAGGCAGCGAGCAGTACTTC.

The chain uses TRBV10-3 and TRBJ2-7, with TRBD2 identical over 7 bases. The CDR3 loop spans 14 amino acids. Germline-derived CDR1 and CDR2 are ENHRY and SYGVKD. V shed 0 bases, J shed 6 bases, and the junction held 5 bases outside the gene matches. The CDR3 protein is CAISESAGVAEQYF. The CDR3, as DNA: TGTGCCATCAGTGAGTCGGCGGGAGTTGCCGAGCAGTACTTC.

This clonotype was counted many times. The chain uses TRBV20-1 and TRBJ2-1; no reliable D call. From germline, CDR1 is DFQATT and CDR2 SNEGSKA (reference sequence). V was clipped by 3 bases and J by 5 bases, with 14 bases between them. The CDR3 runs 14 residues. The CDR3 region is CSASRSTKNNEQFF. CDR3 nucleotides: TGCAGTGCTAGTCGGTCTACCAAAAACAATGAGCAGTTCTTC.